This TCR beta chain originates from a study of blood T cell repertoires in COVID-19. Sequencing used immunoSEQ multiplex PCR; TCRdb keeps in-frame clones, though not all of them. This table holds 35,000 to 40,000 clones, nearly 90% found once. Trimming removed 4 bases from V and 2 bases from J, with 18 bases in between. Germline CDR1 and CDR2: MNHEY and SMNVEV (reference sequence). This CDR3 has 16 residues. The sample taken for sequencing was peripheral blood. The V gene is TRBV27, the J gene TRBJ2-7; a possible D gene is TRBD1 (5 bases). This receptor was identified in a man aged 55 to 70 with active COVID-19. CDR3 DNA: TGTGCCAGCAGTTCCTACCCCGCCGACAGCCCCTACGAGCAGTACTTC. This encodes CASSSYPADSPYEQYF.